This T cell receptor (beta chain) is from a study of a mutant IDH1 vaccine in newly diagnosed glioma. Study in general: Patients, over weeks 1, 3, 5, 7, 11, 15, 19 and 23, received a total of eight vaccinations. The initiation of vaccination occurred 4-6 weeks after radiotherapy alone, or with temozolomide cycles.

Whole-study findings and limits: Vaccination induced immune responses in over 85% of patients.

Sample time point: week 11, during vaccination. A 20-mer mutant IDH1 peptide at 300 ug was injected subcutaneously with topical imiquimod. The sample holds a few counts of this clone. Its specificity is unknown. The assay was immunoSEQ multiplex PCR, and TCRdb's table has in-frame clones only and misses some. This table has approximately 64,000 clones, approximately 84% appearing once. Sequencing was performed on PBMCs, taken from a glioma patient whose treatment included an IDH1 peptide vaccine. The receptor comes from a woman between 50 and 59 years old with glioma.

CDR3 sequence reads: CASSQVPSWTNTGELFF. The DNA of the CDR3 is TGCGCCAGCAGCCAAGTCCCTTCGTGGACGAACACCGGGGAGCTGTTTTTT. This sequence joins TRBV4-1 and TRBJ2-2; D is ambiguous. Germline lookup yields CDR1 MGHRA and CDR2 YSYEKL. V was pared by 1 base and J by 0 bases, with 12 bases between. The CDR3 totals 17 residues.